The 30 T cell receptor beta chains below all came from one sample that was sequenced in a study of cytomegalovirus exposure and HLA in healthy donors. The study ran its PCR with 60 Vbeta and 13 Jbeta primers. The protocol was immunoSEQ multiplex PCR, while the TCRdb copy is restricted to in-frame clones and leaves out a portion. Recorded for this sample: roughly 77,000 clones. Input material: PBMCs. Receptors originate from a man between 25 and 39 years old in good health and CMV-seronegative.

This rearrangement joins TRBV9 to TRBJ2-3, with 10 bases fitting TRBD2. CDR1 and CDR2 from the germline V gene are SGDLS and YYNGEE. The junction had 9 bases not matched to a gene; V was cut back by 4 bases and J by 4 bases. This CDR3 is 16 amino acids long. CDR3 nucleotides: TGTGCCAGCAGCCCCAGGACTAGCGGAGAGCCAGATACGCAGTATTTT. Amino acid sequence: CASSPRTSGEPDTQYF.

The V and J genes are TRBV19 and TRBJ2-7; D may be TRBD1 (6 bases). The CDR3 spans 15 residues. Germline loops: CDR1 LNHDA, CDR2 SQIVND (reference sequence). The V and J ends lost 4 bases and 2 bases respectively, with 15 bases between them. The CDR3, as DNA: TGTGCCAGTAGTAGAGGGGGTGGGCAGGCCTACGAGCAGTACTTC. Translating it yields CASSRGGGQAYEQYF.

The rearrangement links TRBV10-2 to TRBJ2-5; a weak D match, TRBD1 (6 bases). The CDR3 length is 14 residues. CDR1 is WSHSY and CDR2 is SAAADI in the germline V gene. Between the trimmed V and J ends, which lost 5 bases and 5 bases, there was a span of 15 bases. CDR3 DNA sequence: TGCGCCAGCAGTTTTACAGGGCTTGACGAGACCCAGTACTTC. This encodes CASSFTGLDETQYF.

The chain has TRBV2 and TRBJ2-2; 16 bases fit TRBD2. Trimming took 7 bases from V and 3 from J; bases not matched to a gene: 8. Germline-derived CDR1 and CDR2 are SNHLY and FYNNEI. This CDR3 comprises 18 residues. The CDR3 nucleotides read TGTGCCAGCACCCCGGGACTAGCGGGAGGGTGGGACACCGGGGAGCTGTTTTTT. It is translated as CASTPGLAGGWDTGELFF.

The V gene is TRBV5-6, the J gene TRBJ2-3; 13 nucleotides line up with TRBD2. The germline gives CDR1 SGHDT, CDR2 YYEEEE. V gave up 2 bases and J gave up 4 bases; unmatched junction bases: 4. The CDR3 is made up of 16 amino acids. The CDR3 region has the DNA TGTGCCAGCAGCTTCGGACTAGCGGGAGCTCCAGATACGCAGTATTTT. Translating it yields CASSFGLAGAPDTQYF.

This chain joins TRBV4-3 and TRBJ1-1; 8 bases are a match to TRBD1. The CDR3 contains 13 residues. Germline loops: CDR1 LGHNA, CDR2 YSLEER. V trimming: 3 bases; J trimming: 4 bases; junction bases outside the gene matches: 1. The CDR3 reads CASSHTGGTEAFF. CDR3 nucleotide sequence: TGCGCCAGCAGCCATACAGGGGGCACTGAAGCTTTCTTT.

The chain employs TRBV30 and TRBJ2-5; 9 bases agree with TRBD1. The DNA end favors TRBJ2-7, so the J call may be wrong. The CDR3 is made up of 13 amino acids. Germline V CDR1 and CDR2: GTSNPN, SVGIG (reference sequence). CDR3 loop: CAWSTDRGYEQYF. As DNA, the CDR3 is TGTGCCTGGAGTACGGACAGGGGCTACGAGCAGTACTTC.

With respect to this clone: This CDR3 is also generated by other DNA sequences in the sample. The J gene is TRBJ1-2, the V gene TRBV5-1; no clear D gene. V lost 0 bases, J lost 4 bases, and 7 bases lay in between. The CDR3 runs to 13 residues. From germline, CDR1 is SGHRS and CDR2 YFSETQ. CDR3 nucleotides: TGCGCCAGCAGCTTGGATCGGTCCTATGGCTACACCTTC. The encoded protein is CASSLDRSYGYTF.

The rearrangement links TRBV6-6 to TRBJ1-2; maybe TRBD1 (5 bases). CDR3 length equals 13 residues. Per germline, CDR1 MNHNY and CDR2 SVGAGI (reference sequence). The germline V and J ends were trimmed by 4 bases and 5 bases, with 11 bases remaining between them. In DNA form, the CDR3 reads TGTGCCAGCAGTTCGGAGCAGGGATATGGCTACACCTTC. This sequence encodes CASSSEQGYGYTF.

The V and J genes are TRBV7-9 and TRBJ2-7; 14 nucleotides align to TRBD2. The trim removed 5 bases at V and 2 bases at J, leaving 8 bases unmatched. The CDR3 extends over 17 amino acids. Per germline, CDR1 SEHNR and CDR2 FQNEAQ (reference sequence). CDR3 sequence (DNA): TGTGCCAGCAGCCCAAGACTAGCGGGAGGGCGCGCCTACGAGCAGTACTTC. Residues: CASSPRLAGGRAYEQYF.

The rearrangement uses TRBV5-4 and TRBJ2-5; 7 bases align to TRBD2. The CDR3 is 16 amino acids. The junction had 13 bases not matched to a gene; V was cut back by 5 bases and J by 3 bases. CDR1 and CDR2 (germline): SGHNT, YYREEE (reference sequence). CDR3 protein: CASSSGGSGHKETQYF. The CDR3 DNA reads as TGTGCCAGCAGTTCCGGGGGTAGCGGGCACAAAGAGACCCAGTACTTC.

The chain couples TRBV10-1 to TRBJ1-1; D unclear. There are 17 residues in the CDR3. Per germline, CDR1 WNHNN and CDR2 SYGVQD (reference sequence). Trimming left V 5 bases short and J 6 bases short, with 25 bases between. The DNA of the CDR3 is TGCGCCAGCAGTCGCCGGGGTGACACCCTTCTGGTCGCTGAAGCTTTCTTT. It yields the protein CASSRRGDTLLVAEAFF.

This chain connects TRBV19 to TRBJ2-4; no clear D. V gave up 6 bases and J gave up 0 bases, with 12 bases separating them. The CDR3 has 15 residues. In germline, CDR1 is LNHDA, CDR2 SQIVND (reference sequence). CDR3 region: CASSPAGLAKNIQYF. The CDR3 region has the DNA TGTGCCAGTAGCCCGGCAGGTTTAGCCAAAAACATTCAGTACTTC.

This chain connects TRBV11-3 to TRBJ2-7; maybe TRBD1 (6 bases). Deletions cut 2 bases from V and 4 bases from J, with 18 bases between. Per the germline V gene, CDR1 is SGHNT and CDR2 is YENEEA. The CDR3 consists of 16 residues. The CDR3, as DNA: TGTGCCAGCAGCTTACGTTACAGGGTAGGGGGATACGAGCAGTACTTC. Its protein product is CASSLRYRVGGYEQYF.

The rearrangement links TRBV9 to TRBJ2-2, with 12 bases identical to TRBD2. CDR1 and CDR2 from the germline V gene are SGDLS and YYNGEE. The ends lost 4 bases at V and 6 bases at J; junction bases unmatched: 4. The CDR3 extends over 15 amino acids. CDR3 DNA: TGTGCCAGCAGCCCCGCTAGCGGGGGGGCCGGGGAGCTGTTTTTT. This translates into CASSPASGGAGELFF.

This chain links TRBV7-2 with TRBJ1-5; D might be TRBD1 (6 bases). The CDR3 contains 16 residues. The germline CDR1 and CDR2 sequences are SGHTA and FQGNSA. Between the trimmed V and J ends, which lost 1 base and 3 bases, there was a span of 13 bases. The CDR3 loop is CASSLESGVVNQPQHF. The CDR3 coding sequence is TGTGCCAGCAGCTTAGAGTCAGGGGTGGTCAATCAGCCCCAGCATTTT. The entire variable domain, with the rest obtained from reference TRBV7-2 and TRBJ1-5, is as follows: GAGVSQSPSNKVTEKGKDVELRCDPISGHTALYWYRQSLGQGLEFLIYFQGNSAPDKSGLPSDRFSAERTGGSVSTLTIQRTQQEDSAVYLCASSLESGVVNQPQHFGDGTRLSIL.

The chain couples TRBV9 to TRBJ2-3; 10 bases align to TRBD2. Germline V gene data show CDR1 as SGDLS and CDR2 as YYNGEE. Losses at the gene ends were 3 bases for V and 1 base for J; bases not matched to a gene: 2. This CDR3 has 15 amino acids. CDR3 protein: CASSALAGGTDTQYF. The CDR3 bases are TGTGCCAGCAGCGCCCTAGCGGGGGGCACAGATACGCAGTATTTT.

This chain connects TRBV5-1 to TRBJ2-5; TRBD2 aligns across 8 bases. V shed 3 bases and J 5 bases; nucleotides not matched to a gene: 12. This CDR3 region has 16 residues. Germline V CDR1 and CDR2: SGHRS, YFSETQ. The CDR3 DNA follows: TGCGCCAGCAGCTGGCGGGCGGGGGGACGTTTGGAGACCCAGTACTTC. Encoded protein: CASSWRAGGRLETQYF.

The chain recombines TRBV9 with TRBJ2-7; TRBD2 agrees at 10 bases. The CDR3 sequence is 14 residues long. Germline values: CDR1 SGDLS, CDR2 YYNGEE. J lost 2 bases, V lost 4 bases, and 3 bases had no gene match. The CDR3 DNA is TGTGCCAGCAGCCGGAGCGGGGGGGCCTACGAGCAGTACTTC. This encodes CASSRSGGAYEQYF.

J is TRBJ2-7 and V is TRBV10-3; a possible D gene is TRBD1 (5 bases). There are 14 residues in the CDR3. The V gene's germline CDR1 is ENHRY and CDR2 SYGVKD. V was cut by 3 bases and J by 2 bases, with 11 bases left in between. The CDR3 region is CAISDQSTAYEQYF. As DNA, the CDR3 is TGTGCCATCAGTGACCAATCGACAGCCTACGAGCAGTACTTC.

The chain couples TRBV14 to TRBJ1-3; D might be TRBD1 (6 bases). Germline V gives CDR1 SGHDN, CDR2 FVKESK. Trimming took 4 bases from V and 1 from J, leaving 11 bases between them. This CDR3 has 15 residues. The CDR3 loop is CASSRNGQSGNTIYF. CDR3 nucleotide sequence: TGTGCCAGCAGCCGGAATGGACAGTCTGGAAACACCATATATTTT.

The chain employs TRBV11-2 and TRBJ2-1, with TRBD2 matching over 10 bases. Germline lookup yields CDR1 SGHAT and CDR2 FQNNGV. After removal of 2 bases from V and 4 bases from J, the junction contained 5 bases not matched to a gene. The CDR3 is made up of 16 amino acids. The CDR3 coding sequence is TGTGCCAGCAGCTTAAAAAGCGGGGGGGTTTACAATGAGCAGTTCTTC. Its translation: CASSLKSGGVYNEQFF.

This sequence joins TRBV7-3 and TRBJ1-2; D perhaps matches TRBD1 (6 bases). The CDR3 has 14 amino acids. CDR1 is SGHTA and CDR2 is FQGTGA in the germline V gene. Trimming shortened V by 1 base and J by 4 bases, and 10 bases separated the two germline ends. The CDR3 spells CASSLNRDLYGYTF. CDR3 nucleotides: TGTGCCAGCAGCTTAAACAGGGACCTCTATGGCTACACCTTC.

The genes are TRBV6-1 and TRBJ1-2; no definite D call. The CDR3 contains 13 residues. In germline, CDR1 is MNHNS, CDR2 SASEGT. The V end lost 3 bases, the J end lost 4 bases, and 9 bases lay between the germline ends. CDR3 protein: CASSDGVGYGYTF. The CDR3, as DNA: TGTGCCAGCAGTGACGGGGTTGGCTATGGCTACACCTTC.

V is TRBV19 and J is TRBJ2-7; 7 bases are a match to TRBD2. V was clipped by 4 bases and J by 4 bases; unmatched bases: 4. The CDR3 runs to 13 residues. Per germline, CDR1 LNHDA and CDR2 SQIVND (reference sequence). CDR3 nucleotides: TGTGCCAGTAGTACGGGCGGGGGATACGAGCAGTACTTC. This encodes CASSTGGGYEQYF. Filled out from reference TRBV19 and TRBJ2-7, the complete variable domain reads DGGITQSPKYLFRKEGQNVTLSCEQNLNHDAMYWYRQDPGQGLRLIYYSQIVNDFQKGDIAEGYSVSREKKESFPLTVTSAQKNPTAFYLCASSTGGGYEQYFGPGTRLTVT.

This rearrangement joins TRBV6-7 to TRBJ2-3, with 11 positions matching TRBD2. TRBV6-7 is recorded as an ORF, its role being uncertain. V lost 0 bases, J lost 3 bases, and 2 bases stayed unmatched. The CDR3 totals 16 residues. In DNA form, the CDR3 reads TGTGCCAGCAGTTACTCCGGGACTAGCGGTACAGATACGCAGTATTTT. Amino acids: CASSYSGTSGTDTQYF.

CDR3 in amino acids: CASSSQDYGYTF. For the CDR3, the DNA is TGTGCCAGCAGCTCCCAGGACTATGGCTACACCTTC. The chain recombines TRBV7-9 with TRBJ1-2; D remains unclear. The CDR3 runs to 12 residues. Between the trimmed V and J ends, which lost 4 bases and 3 bases, there was a span of 6 bases. CDR1 and CDR2 (germline): SEHNR, FQNEAQ (reference sequence).

The chain couples TRBV7-2 to TRBJ1-2; D might be TRBD1 (6 bases). With 1 base removed from V and 3 bases from J, the gap between germline ends came to 6 bases. Germline CDR1 is SGHTA and CDR2 is FQGNSA. The CDR3 is 13 amino acids. The CDR3 loop is CASSLDRDYGYTF. CDR3 nucleotide sequence: TGTGCCAGCAGCTTAGACAGGGACTATGGCTACACCTTC.

This sequence joins TRBV5-1 and TRBJ2-5; tentatively, D is TRBD2 (6 bases). V lost 2 bases and J 4 bases, leaving 9 bases between the germline ends. CDR1 SGHRS and CDR2 YFSETQ come from the germline V gene. The CDR3 totals 13 residues. The CDR3 protein is CASSLGGRETQYF. The CDR3 DNA reads TGCGCCAGCAGCTTAGGAGGGAGAGAGACCCAGTACTTC.

This chain connects TRBV30 to TRBJ1-1; no definite D call. V was clipped by 0 bases and J by 3 bases, with 5 bases between them. Germline CDR1 reads GTSNPN; CDR2 reads SVGIG (reference sequence). This CDR3 contains 12 residues. CDR3 DNA sequence: TGTGCCTGGAGTGTAAGAGACACTGAAGCTTTCTTT. Translated: CAWSVRDTEAFF.